This T cell receptor (beta chain) was observed in a study of T cells in Graves' hyperthyroidism and ophthalmopathy. Broader study findings: Most clonotypes expanded in the thyroid (above 0.001) were also present in blood. A 13 V-J signature model discriminated ophthalmopathy versus stable hyperthyroidism.

Disease duration under 2 months; hyperthyroidism patients were aged 18 to 65. TCR beta CDR3 sequences were amplified from RNA transcripts. Primed by the HTBI set, a first-round RT-PCR was run on the TCR CDR3. MiXCR was run by TCRdb on the multiplex PCR reads, yielding one entry per CDR3 protein. The table has a few hundred thousand distinct CDR3 sequences, roughly 15% seen once. As concerns this clonotype: The antigen is not known.

The specimen sequenced was blood. The TCR comes from a woman between 18 and 29 years old with Graves' hyperthyroidism.

The CDR3 DNA reads TGTGCCAGCAGCTTCAAGGGGCTTGCTGAAGCTTTCTTT. Translated, it gives CASSFKGLAEAFF. This rearrangement joins TRBV7-9 to TRBJ1-1, with D perhaps TRBD1 (5 bases). Trimming stripped 3 bases from V and 6 bases from J, with 11 bases between. Germline CDR1 is SEHNR and CDR2 is FQNEAQ (reference sequence). This CDR3 contains 13 residues.